These 6 T cell receptor beta chains came from one sample sequenced in a study of T-cell memory formation after mild COVID-19. TCRdb recomputed calls from the 5' RACE reads with MiXCR, one row per CDR3 protein. The sample includes hundreds of thousands of distinct CDR3 sequences, less than 25% of them seen just once. Sequencing was performed on PBMCs or a T cell subset sorted from them (not recorded which). The source is an adult woman who had mild COVID-19 (a few samples of this study predate the infection). Cell type and time point are not known.

This clonotype was counted only a few times. The gene calls are TRBV7-9 and TRBJ1-1; D not resolved. With 0 bases removed from V and 0 bases from J, the gap between germline ends came to 8 bases. The CDR3 runs to 15 residues. Germline V gives CDR1 SEHNR, CDR2 FQNEAQ (reference sequence). CDR3 nucleotides: TGTGCCAGCAGCTTAGCATCCACGTTGAACACTGAAGCTTTCTTT. Translated, it gives CASSLASTLNTEAFF.

The chain uses TRBV6-5 and TRBJ1-1; 8 nucleotides line up with TRBD1. The CDR3 is 15 amino acids. Germline V gives CDR1 MNHEY, CDR2 SVGAGI. Unmatched junction bases numbered 8, after V lost 2 bases and J lost 6 bases. Written as DNA, the CDR3 is TGTGCCAGCAGTTACGGGACAGGCCGCTTAGCTGAAGCTTTCTTT. Translation gives CASSYGTGRLAEAFF.

This chain uses TRBV15 with TRBJ2-7; no definite D call. This CDR3 contains 15 residues. The V end was cut by 0 bases, the J end by 2 bases, with 11 bases between. Per germline, CDR1 LNHNV and CDR2 YYDKDF (reference sequence). The CDR3 region is CATSRDQWVAYEQYF. CDR3 bases: TGTGCCACCAGCAGAGATCAATGGGTGGCCTACGAGCAGTACTTC.

CDR3 loop: CATSRESRVNTEAFF. CDR3 coding DNA: TGTGCCACCAGCAGAGAGTCCAGAGTGAACACTGAAGCTTTCTTT. The V gene is TRBV15, the J gene TRBJ1-1; D is unclear. V was trimmed by 0 bases and J by 0 bases, leaving 8 bases between them. Germline lookup yields CDR1 LNHNV and CDR2 YYDKDF (reference sequence). The CDR3 has 15 amino acids.

The sample holds many counts of this clonotype. This chain links TRBV24-1 with TRBJ2-3, with D tentatively TRBD1 or TRBD2 (6 bases each). The V gene lost 6 bases and the J gene lost 3 bases, with 18 bases spanning the gap. This CDR3 has 16 amino acids. Looked up from germline, CDR1 is KGHDR and CDR2 is SFDVKD. The CDR3 reads CATSRGDPPGTDTQYF. The CDR3 bases are TGTGCCACCAGTAGGGGGGACCCCCCGGGAACAGATACGCAGTATTTT.

This clonotype came up a few times. V and J are TRBV2 and TRBJ1-2, with 7 bases that match TRBD1. The V gene end was trimmed by 5 bases and the J gene end by 6 bases; junction bases not matched to a gene: 9. Germline V gene sequence: CDR1 SNHLY, CDR2 FYNNEI. The CDR3 consists of 14 residues. CDR3 bases: TGTGCCAGCAGTCCCCCAGACAGGGAGAATGGCTACACCTTC. As protein: CASSPPDRENGYTF.